This T cell receptor beta chain came from a study of cytomegalovirus exposure and HLA in healthy donors. The study, taken as a whole, reports: CMV serostatus was the only recorded immune exposure for donors. Later work found that TCR association rates differed between HLA loci; DRB1 had the most and HLA-C the fewest.

In regard to this clone: Its matching antigen is unknown.

PCR primers comprised 60 Vbeta and 13 Jbeta primers. Sequenced by immunoSEQ multiplex PCR; TCRdb stores in-frame clones only, minus some. The profile shows around 99,000 clones, about 74% of them singletons. Germline assignment: CDR1 SGHRS and CDR2 YFSETQ. V was clipped by 4 bases and J by 5 bases, with 10 bases between them. The CDR3 runs 14 residues. The gene calls are TRBV5-1 and TRBJ1-6; maybe TRBD1 (6 bases). The sequencing input was PBMCs. The receptor's source is a woman aged 40 to 50 in good health and CMV-seropositive. The CDR3 nucleotides are TGCGCCAGCAGCCGTGACAGGAATAATTCACCCCTCCACTTT. Encoded protein: CASSRDRNNSPLHF.